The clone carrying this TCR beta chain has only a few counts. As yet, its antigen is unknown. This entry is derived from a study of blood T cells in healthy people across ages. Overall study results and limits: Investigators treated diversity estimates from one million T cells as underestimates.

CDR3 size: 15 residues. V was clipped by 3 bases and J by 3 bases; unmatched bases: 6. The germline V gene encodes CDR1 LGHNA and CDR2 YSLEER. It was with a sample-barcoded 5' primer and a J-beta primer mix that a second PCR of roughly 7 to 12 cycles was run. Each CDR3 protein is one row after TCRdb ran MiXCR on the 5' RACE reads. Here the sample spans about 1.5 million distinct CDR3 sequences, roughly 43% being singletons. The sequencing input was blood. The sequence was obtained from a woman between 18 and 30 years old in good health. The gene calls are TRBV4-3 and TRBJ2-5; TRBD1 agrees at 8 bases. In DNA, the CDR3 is TGCGCCAGCAGCCAGGGCAGGGGGCTGGAAGAGACCCAGTACTTC. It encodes CASSQGRGLEETQYF.